These 27 T cell receptor beta chains share one sample of origin, sequenced in a study of blood T cell repertoires in COVID-19. TCRdb's copy holds only in-frame clones and misses some; the assay was immunoSEQ multiplex PCR. Of 250,000 to 400,000 clones listed, about nine tenths are singletons. Sequencing was done on a sample of peripheral blood. All receptors derive from a woman aged 25 to 39 with COVID-19, enrolled during active disease.

The chain recombines TRBV19 with TRBJ1-2; D call uncertain. The CDR3 runs 14 residues. In germline, CDR1 is LNHDA, CDR2 SQIVND (reference sequence). V lost 2 bases, J lost 1 base, and 8 bases lay in between. CDR3 nucleotides: TGTGCCAGTAGTATATTAAGAGATAACTATGGCTACACCTTC. It translates to CASSILRDNYGYTF.

This chain connects TRBV29-1 to TRBJ1-2; D unclear. The CDR3 sequence is 17 residues long. The V and J ends lost 6 bases and 0 bases respectively, with 23 bases between them. CDR1 is SQVTM and CDR2 is ANQGSEA in the germline V gene. The CDR3 DNA reads as TGCAGCGTAGATAGGACCCCAGGCACCGGGGCTAACTATGGCTACACCTTC. Translation gives CSVDRTPGTGANYGYTF.

This rearrangement joins TRBV10-3 to TRBJ2-5; 7 bases are shared with TRBD1. Germline CDR1 is ENHRY and CDR2 is SYGVKD. CDR3 size: 13 residues. V lost 5 bases, J lost 1 base, and 1 base stayed unmatched. The CDR3 coding sequence is TGTGCCATCAGTACAGGGGTCCAAGAGACCCAGTACTTC. Amino acids: CAISTGVQETQYF.

The chain links TRBV19 to TRBJ2-7; 7 positions agree with TRBD2. Per germline, CDR1 LNHDA and CDR2 SQIVND (reference sequence). The CDR3 covers 15 residues. Trimming removed 4 bases from V and 0 bases from J; junction bases left unmatched: 6. The CDR3 is CASSSSSGGSYEQYF. In nucleotides, the CDR3 is TGTGCCAGTAGTAGTTCTAGCGGCGGCTCCTACGAGCAGTACTTC.

This chain connects TRBV2 to TRBJ1-6; TRBD1 aligns across 11 bases. The CDR3 runs to 15 residues. From germline, CDR1 is SNHLY and CDR2 FYNNEI. The V segment lost 6 bases and the J segment 8 bases; nucleotides outside the gene matches: 6. In DNA form, the CDR3 reads TGTGCCAGCAGAGGGACAGGGGGATTTTATTCACCCCTCCACTTT. Its translation is CASRGTGGFYSPLHF.

This chain links TRBV6-5 with TRBJ2-3; 15 bases map to TRBD2. Germline CDR1 and CDR2: MNHEY and SVGAGI. CDR3 length: 15 amino acids. Losses at the gene ends were 6 bases for V and 3 bases for J; bases not matched to a gene: 1. CDR3 sequence (DNA): TGTGCCAGCAGCGGACTAGCGGGAGGGACAGATACGCAGTATTTT. It translates to CASSGLAGGTDTQYF.

In this sample, this clone turned up once. The gene calls are TRBV5-3 and TRBJ1-2; 10 bases fit TRBD1. TRBV5-3 is an ORF; its function is uncertain. CDR3 length equals 17 residues. V lost 0 bases and J lost 2; bases outside the gene matches: 7. CDR3: CARSLGAGQGINYGYTF. CDR3 bases: TGTGCCAGAAGCTTGGGGGCGGGACAGGGGATCAACTATGGCTACACCTTC.

The chain has TRBV7-6 and TRBJ2-3, with 9 bases that match TRBD1. The V gene end was trimmed by 5 bases and the J gene end by 4 bases; junction bases not matched to a gene: 7. The CDR3 has 15 residues. Per germline, CDR1 SGHVS and CDR2 FNYEAQ. CDR3 protein: CASSHRDRVADTQYF. CDR3 in DNA: TGTGCCAGCAGCCACCGGGACAGGGTTGCAGATACGCAGTATTTT.

The chain couples TRBV29-1 to TRBJ1-3; 7 nucleotides align to TRBD1. Germline V gives CDR1 SQVTM, CDR2 ANQGSEA. There are 15 residues in the CDR3. J gave up 0 bases and V 4 bases, and 6 bases lay outside the gene matches. The CDR3 DNA reads TGCAGCGTTGGGGGACAGCGATTCTCTGGAAACACCATATATTTT. Translating it yields CSVGGQRFSGNTIYF.

The gene calls are TRBV7-8 and TRBJ2-1; D is possibly TRBD2 (5 bases). Germline V lookup: CDR1 SGHVS, CDR2 FQNEAQ. This CDR3 comprises 16 residues. V gave up 6 bases and J gave up 3 bases, with 18 bases separating them. The CDR3 spells CASSPIGSLYYNEQFF. The CDR3 nucleotides are TGTGCCAGCAGTCCAATAGGGAGCCTGTACTACAATGAGCAGTTCTTC.

V and J are TRBV4-1 and TRBJ1-1; D is unclear. Germline CDR1 is MGHRA and CDR2 is YSYEKL. This CDR3 is built from 15 residues. The ends were cut back, 1 base at V and 1 base at J, with 10 bases in the middle. CDR3 in amino acids: CASSQVFGENTEAFF. CDR3 coding DNA: TGCGCCAGCAGCCAAGTATTTGGAGAGAACACTGAAGCTTTCTTT.

The genes are TRBV24-1 and TRBJ1-1, with D uncertain. This CDR3 contains 13 residues. Germline CDR1 reads KGHDR; CDR2 reads SFDVKD. Deletions cut 9 bases from V and 2 bases from J, with 12 bases between. In nucleotides, the CDR3 is TGTGCCACCTTTACAGATGATAACACTGAAGCTTTCTTT. Protein sequence: CATFTDDNTEAFF.

In nucleotides, the CDR3 is TGTGCCAGCAGCTCCTCTAGCGGGAGCTCCTACAATGAGCAGTTCTTC. The encoded protein is CASSSSSGSSYNEQFF. The chain combines TRBV11-2 with TRBJ2-1; 10 bases fit TRBD2. The CDR3 has 16 residues. J lost 0 bases, V lost 4 bases, and 3 bases had no gene match. From germline, CDR1 is SGHAT and CDR2 FQNNGV.

The V and J genes are TRBV10-3 and TRBJ1-4; 9 bases are a match to TRBD1. Per germline, CDR1 ENHRY and CDR2 SYGVKD. This CDR3 comprises 18 residues. V shed 10 bases and J 0 bases; nucleotides not matched to a gene: 15. CDR3 sequence (DNA): TGTGCCACGCCGACCGGGACAGGGAACGGATCAACTAATGAAAAACTGTTTTTT. It specifies CATPTGTGNGSTNEKLFF.

The chain joins TRBV28 to TRBJ1-4; D is perhaps TRBD1 (5 bases). Germline loops: CDR1 MDHEN, CDR2 SYDVKM. Trimming shortened V by 6 bases and J by 8 bases, and 19 bases separated the two germline ends. The CDR3 has 15 amino acids. CDR3 sequence (DNA): TGTGCCAGCAGCCCCCCACGGGGCGGGGAAGAAAAACTGTTTTTT. Its translation is CASSPPRGGEEKLFF.

The chain recombines TRBV28 with TRBJ2-4; TRBD2 might be the D (5 bases). CDR1 and CDR2 (germline): MDHEN, SYDVKM. The CDR3 loop spans 15 amino acids. V was clipped by 6 bases and J by 0 bases, with 12 bases between them. Here the CDR3 reads CASSPGYLAKNIQYF. Here the CDR3 DNA reads TGTGCCAGCAGCCCGGGATACTTAGCCAAAAACATTCAGTACTTC.

The V gene is TRBV27, the J gene TRBJ2-7; D is perhaps TRBD1 (6 bases). V dropped 5 bases and J dropped 1 base, with 21 bases sitting between them. Germline V gene lookup returns CDR1 MNHEY and CDR2 SMNVEV (reference sequence). The CDR3 extends over 17 amino acids. The CDR3 loop is CASSPLLQTGISYEQYF. The CDR3 region has the DNA TGTGCCAGCAGTCCCCTACTTCAGACAGGAATTTCCTACGAGCAGTACTTC.

V is TRBV7-9 and J is TRBJ1-1, with TRBD1 matching 8 bases. The germline V gene encodes CDR1 SEHNR and CDR2 FQNEAQ (reference sequence). V trimming: 6 bases; J trimming: 2 bases; junction bases outside the gene matches: 5. The CDR3 is 14 amino acids. CDR3 DNA: TGTGCCAGCAGGCCGGGACAGGAAAACACTGAAGCTTTCTTT. It codes for CASRPGQENTEAFF.

This clone has just a few counts. The CDR3 sequence: CASSPRDRGSTNEKLFF. The CDR3 nucleotides read TGTGCCAGTAGCCCTCGCGACAGGGGGTCAACTAATGAAAAACTGTTTTTT. V gene TRBV19 combines with J gene TRBJ1-4; TRBD1 agrees at 9 bases. V shed 6 bases, J shed 0 bases, and the junction held 8 bases outside the gene matches. Germline CDR1 and CDR2: LNHDA and SQIVND (reference sequence). The length of the CDR3 is 17 residues.

CDR3 amino acids: CASSAGGGTGELFF. The CDR3 DNA follows: TGTGCCAGCAGTGCGGGAGGGGGCACCGGGGAGCTGTTTTTT. This chain connects TRBV27 to TRBJ2-2, with 9 bases identical to TRBD2. In germline, CDR1 is MNHEY, CDR2 SMNVEV (reference sequence). The CDR3 is 14 residues long. V lost 5 bases to trimming and J lost 4 bases; unmatched junction nucleotides: 2.

The V gene is TRBV6-2 or TRBV6-3, the J gene TRBJ1-2; D call uncertain. This CDR3 spans 14 amino acids. Deletions cut 3 bases from V and 8 bases from J, with 16 bases between. Germline V lookup: CDR1 MNHEY, CDR2 SVGEGT. CDR3 sequence: CASSYLAALRGYTF. As DNA, the CDR3 is TGTGCCAGCAGTTATTTAGCGGCTTTGAGGGGCTACACCTTC.

The genes are TRBV2 and TRBJ1-6; tentative D call: TRBD1 (6 bases). V was shortened by 5 bases and J by 9 bases, with 14 bases between the two germline ends. The CDR3 has 14 amino acids. Germline values: CDR1 SNHLY, CDR2 FYNNEI. The CDR3 DNA reads as TGTGCCAGCAGTCGAACAGGGAGTAGTTCACCCCTCCACTTT. Residues: CASSRTGSSSPLHF.

This chain connects TRBV14 to TRBJ1-3; no definite D call. The CDR3 has 15 amino acids. Looked up from germline, CDR1 is SGHDN and CDR2 is FVKESK. With 3 bases removed from V and 0 bases from J, the gap between germline ends came to 9 bases. The CDR3, as DNA: TGTGCCAGCAGCCATGGGCATTTCTCTGGAAACACCATATATTTT. It encodes CASSHGHFSGNTIYF.

The genes are TRBV19 and TRBJ2-1; TRBD1 matches 7 bases. V trimming: 6 bases; J trimming: 4 bases; junction bases outside the gene matches: 3. Germline CDR1 reads LNHDA; CDR2 reads SQIVND (reference sequence). The CDR3 extends over 13 amino acids. CDR3 coding DNA: TGTGCCAGTAGCCAGGACAGGTACAATGAGCAGTTCTTC. It is translated as CASSQDRYNEQFF.

This chain connects TRBV5-1 to TRBJ2-1, with TRBD2 matching 9 bases. The V segment lost 0 bases and the J segment 6 bases; nucleotides outside the gene matches: 7. Per germline, CDR1 SGHRS and CDR2 YFSETQ. The CDR3 sequence is 16 residues long. The CDR3 sequence: CASSLEGSGSSNEQFF. CDR3 DNA sequence: TGCGCCAGCAGCTTGGAAGGTAGCGGGAGCTCCAATGAGCAGTTCTTC.

Notes on this clone: Other DNA sequences in this sample translate to the same CDR3. The chain combines TRBV27 with TRBJ1-1; D not certain. The germline V and J ends were trimmed by 0 bases and 1 base, with 3 bases remaining between them. Germline values: CDR1 MNHEY, CDR2 SMNVEV (reference sequence). The CDR3 is 13 amino acids. CDR3 DNA: TGTGCCAGCAGTTTATCGGCGAACACTGAAGCTTTCTTT. It encodes CASSLSANTEAFF.

This chain connects TRBV11-3 to TRBJ2-2; no clear D gene. CDR1 and CDR2 (germline): SGHNT, YENEEA. The length of the CDR3 is 14 residues. V was trimmed by 0 bases and J by 6 bases, leaving 8 bases between them. The CDR3 loop reads CASSLDRVAGELFF. In DNA, the CDR3 is TGTGCCAGCAGCTTAGATCGGGTCGCCGGGGAGCTGTTTTTT.